This T cell receptor beta chain was sequenced for a study of T cells in localized non-small cell lung cancer. As for this clone: The target antigen is unknown.

Overall study results and limits: Measurement of T cell clonality placed uninvolved adjacent lung highest, above the level in tumor.

The CDR3 is made up of 13 amino acids. Trimming took 4 bases from V and 7 from J, leaving 14 bases between them. Germline assignment: CDR1 SGHDT and CDR2 YYEEEE. Clones were read by immunoSEQ multiplex PCR, and TCRdb kept only the in-frame ones, dropping some. In the table there are some 30,000 clones, under 85% of which are singletons. The rearrangement uses TRBV5-6 and TRBJ1-1; D gene uncertain. Sequences were derived from peripheral blood, sampled before any cancer treatment. The sequence was collected from a male donor at least 60 years old with stage II squamous cell lung carcinoma. CDR3 nucleotide sequence: TGTGCCAGCAGCCTGCAAGGCCCTTATGAAGCTTTCTTT. Translation: CASSLQGPYEAFF.